This T cell receptor beta chain was recovered during a study of CD8 T cells in ankylosing spondylitis (dated by TCRdb to 2017 to 2019). Turning to the overall study: The study set out to find disease-linked TCR variants by profiling T cell receptor beta repertoires in ankylosing spondylitis patients and healthy donors. The full study cohort was made up of 25 ankylosing spondylitis patients and about a hundred healthy donors. Peripheral blood was sampled, and synovial fluid was additionally collected from ankylosing spondylitis patients. Results the study describes overall, beyond this receptor: Some of the motif variants had been reported before in the synovial fluid and blood of reactive arthritis patients, a finding that suggests common disease-initiation mechanisms. A CD8+ phenotype was shown by the disease-linked clones, which were found at relatively low frequencies in peripheral blood. The disease-linked clones were reported to be significantly enriched in matched synovial fluid samples from ankylosing spondylitis patients. A TCR beta motif of seven or eight highly homologous amino acid variants appeared characteristic of blood from ankylosing spondylitis patients.

The sequencer listed for this sample is Illumina HiSeq 2500. TCR beta libraries were prepared by quantitative 5'-RACE with molecular barcodes. In the authors' own workflow: Disease-linked TCR variants were identified with a new computational method built on a probabilistic model of VDJ rearrangement. The public sequencing data were trimmed at Q25 with fastp and processed into clonotypes with MiXCR by TCRdb, which kept only in-frame beta chains. CDR3 protein sequences are deduplicated, and each keeps its most common genes and DNA. The V and J calls come from TCRdb's annotation, not from the publication. A total of about 400,000 distinct CDR3 sequences appear in this sample, about a fifth of them only once. The top ten clonotypes cover about 15% of the sample. The table lists this clonotype with a count of one. It has no known antigen specificity. No per-base quality is available; no much larger clone lies one base away. Support from one read is weak.

Its CDR3 holds 17 amino acids, cysteine through phenylalanine. Only the CDR3 region is kept as DNA, spanning 51 bases read in frame from base 1. Here V drops 9 bases and J drops 5 bases, and the junction holds 18 bases not matched to any gene. In the germline V gene, CDR1 corresponds to SNHLY and CDR2 to FYNNEI. Source material: blood, either unsorted or a sorted T cell fraction (not recorded which). This clonotype was sampled from a male donor with ankylosing spondylitis. Recombination linked TRBV2 to TRBJ2-2, and TRBD2 aligns with 7 junction nucleotides. This receptor has the CDR3 CARSSLGGPILTGELFF. The base sequence is TGTGCCAGGTCTTCACTGGGAGGGCCCATTCTGACCGGGGAGCTGTTTTTT.